Sequencing of this TCR beta chain was carried out in a study of blood T cell repertoires in COVID-19 (dated by TCRdb to the early 2020s). General notes on the study: The collaborator samples originated in the United States, Italy and Spain and spanned the acute and convalescent phases of COVID-19. Where available, HLA class I and class II types were obtained from metadata supplied by the sample provider rather than from assay-based typing. The prospective study material was composed of cDNA or gDNA derived from T cells, B-cell-depleted T cells, or PBMCs. The samples were drawn from two sources: the first 160 participants of the ongoing ImmuneRACE study, and 1,000 to 1,500 subjects contributed by 6 global collaborators. Deeply sampled blood TCRbeta repertoires from subjects exposed to, actively infected with, or recovered from COVID-19 were included in the dataset. The sample metadata nearly always contained a de-identified subject ID, COVID-19 status, age in years and sex. The repertoires were released in a freely available public database intended as a resource for research on the immune response to SARS-CoV-2.

Comment on this clone: The target of this receptor is not known. It has no much larger one-base neighbor in the sample; base qualities were not kept.

Trimming takes 9 bases off V and 3 bases off J; junction bases not matched to a gene: 5. The CDR3 holds 15 amino acids from the cysteine to the phenylalanine. The retained sequence is limited to the CDR3, 45 bases, with the frame set at the first base. Based on the germline V gene, the CDR1 and CDR2 sequences are ENHRY and SYGVKD. TCRbeta CDR3 regions were amplified from genomic DNA by means of the immunoSEQ Assay, a bias-controlled multiplex PCR. The authors processed their data as follows. Nucleated cell counts per sample were estimated from amplification of reference gene primers within the assay. Sequence reads were collapsed and filtered to measure the absolute abundance of every unique TCRbeta CDR3 rearrangement. Productive Simpson clonality was computed per sample as the square root of Simpson's diversity index over productive rearrangements. The table was pulled from immuneACCESS by TCRdb, which kept in-frame rearrangements only. Such tables lose some clones; where checked, under half of the loss comes from unresolved V genes, and the rest has no known cause. That table is the source of V, J and clone size, and D and trimming were worked out from the DNA. The sample yields 350,000 or so clones; 85% to 90% were counted once. The ten largest clones capture about 0.94% of the sample.

Enrolling through a virtual design, the prospective study's participants ranged in age from about 18 to 89 years and lived across approximately 25 United States geographic areas. In the prospective study, cohorts were assigned on the basis of participant-reported clinical history obtained from a screening survey and a study questionnaire. A participant counted as exposed if, within 2 weeks of entering the study, that participant had been in contact with someone who had a PCR-confirmed or clinician-diagnosed COVID-19 case. In the prospective study, whole blood, serum and a nasopharyngeal or oropharyngeal swab were collected from each participant by mobile phlebotomists. Additional blood draws and questionnaires over an approximately two-month period could optionally be provided by prospective study participants. Blood samples from the prospective study were shipped frozen or at room temperature prior to DNA extraction.

Overall results and qualifications from the work: The amount of clinical and demographic metadata varied by source and participant and was provided uncurated.

Recombination connected TRBV10-3 to TRBJ2-1, with 13 bases aligning to TRBD2. The source material was PBMCs or T cells enriched from blood (not recorded which). The TCR comes from a woman aged 30 to 39 who had been exposed to COVID-19. Here the CDR3 is given as CAIRTSGSVYNEQFF. The nucleotide sequence reads TGTGCCATTAGGACTAGCGGGAGTGTCTACAATGAGCAGTTCTTC.